This TCR beta chain was captured in a study of identical twins. Each CDR3 protein gets one entry after TCRdb re-called the 5' RACE reads with MiXCR. Of about 390,000 distinct CDR3 sequences detected, around 9% appear once; the ten largest clones hold 8% to 9.5%. Germline values: CDR1 MNHNY, CDR2 SVGAGI (reference sequence). The ends were cut back, 2 bases at V and 4 bases at J, with 23 bases in the middle. The CDR3 runs to 18 residues. Sequenced material: naive T cells sorted from blood. The chain links TRBV6-6 to TRBJ2-5, with D perhaps TRBD1 or TRBD2 (5 bases each). The receptor was isolated from a woman aged 45-59 years in good health. The CDR3 reads CASSYETVHRTGPETQYF. The CDR3 DNA sequence: TGTGCCAGCAGTTACGAGACAGTACATAGAACGGGGCCAGAGACCCAGTACTTC.